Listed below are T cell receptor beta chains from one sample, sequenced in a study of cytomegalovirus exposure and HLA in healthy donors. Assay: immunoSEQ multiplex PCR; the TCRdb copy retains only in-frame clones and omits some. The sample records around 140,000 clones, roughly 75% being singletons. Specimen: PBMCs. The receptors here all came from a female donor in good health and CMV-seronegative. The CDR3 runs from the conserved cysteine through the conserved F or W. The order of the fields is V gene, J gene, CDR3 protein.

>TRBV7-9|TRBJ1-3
CASSTRAEGSGNTIYF
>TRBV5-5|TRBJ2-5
CASSLQLLEYRTETQYF
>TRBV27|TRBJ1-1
CASGQGALMNTEAFF
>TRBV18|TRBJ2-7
CASSPRQGSYEQYF
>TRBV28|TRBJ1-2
CASSLYSPGQSKDGYTF
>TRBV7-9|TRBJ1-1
CASSLVAARTGRNTEAFF
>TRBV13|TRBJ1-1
CASSSSGRGNTEAFF
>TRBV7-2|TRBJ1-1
CASSPGTPLDTEAFF
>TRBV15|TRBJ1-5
CATSTRGSNQPQHF
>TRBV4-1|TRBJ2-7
CASSQALARSSYEQYF
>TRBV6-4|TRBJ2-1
CASSDSGGSSYNEQFF
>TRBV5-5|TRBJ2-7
CASSLRMGYYEQYF
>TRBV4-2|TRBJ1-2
CASSQVGAVANYGYTF
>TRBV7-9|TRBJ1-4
CASSLSAGGPPGEKLFF
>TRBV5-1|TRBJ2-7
CASSFRDRGGEQYF
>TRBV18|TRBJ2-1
CASSPLNFQGKGFDEQFF
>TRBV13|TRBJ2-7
CASSSYRGELAGGRRYEQYF
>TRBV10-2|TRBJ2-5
CASSVSGRARETQYF
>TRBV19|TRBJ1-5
CASSAQVRSNQPQHF
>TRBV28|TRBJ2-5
CASSYPTSGRAAETQYF
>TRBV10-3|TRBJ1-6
CAIRGQGDSPLHF
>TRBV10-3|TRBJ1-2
CAISETPTGYGYTF
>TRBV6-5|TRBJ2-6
CASRRQGTGANVLTF
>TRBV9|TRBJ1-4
CASSEGQDEKLFF
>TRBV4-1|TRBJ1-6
CASSQGAGTADSPLHF
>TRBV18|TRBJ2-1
CASSPAYNEQFF
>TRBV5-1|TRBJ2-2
CASSAGLAGGPGTGELFF
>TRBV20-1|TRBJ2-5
CSASLQETQYF
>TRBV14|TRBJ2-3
CASSQVEGVTDTQYF
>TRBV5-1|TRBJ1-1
CASRRGDYTEAFF
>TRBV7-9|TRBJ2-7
CASSSQGHYEQYF
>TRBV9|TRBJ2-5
CASSPDGRARKTQYF